Sequencing of this T cell receptor beta chain was carried out in a study of breast tumors, draining lymph nodes, adjacent tissues. The CDR3 spans 14 residues. In germline, CDR1 is DFQATT, CDR2 SNEGSKA (reference sequence). This clonotype was counted many times. A much larger clone lies a single base off, so this may be a read error. From the multiplex PCR reads, TCRdb called clonotypes with MiXCR, one entry per CDR3 protein. Of more than 15,000 distinct CDR3 sequences in the sample, over 40% are singletons; the top ten hold 15% to 25%. The sample taken for sequencing was breast tumor tissue. The chain employs TRBV20-1 and TRBJ2-3; TRBD2 might be the D (5 bases). The receptor comes from a female donor with breast cancer. Some clones in this sample may be carry-over from other donors' samples. Here the CDR3 reads CSAPPSGGTATQYF. CDR3 bases: TGCAGTGCCCCCCCGAGCGGAGGCACAGCTACGCAGTATTTT.